The 22 T cell receptor beta chains listed next were all sequenced from one sample in a study of cytomegalovirus exposure and HLA in healthy donors. The study ran its PCR with 60 Vbeta and 13 Jbeta primers. The repertoire was sequenced with immunoSEQ multiplex PCR; TCRdb's copy has only in-frame clones and lacks some. The sample lists around 200,000 clones; around 75% were seen once. The sequenced sample consisted of PBMCs. The receptors were gathered from a woman in her thirties in good health and CMV-seropositive.

The rearrangement uses TRBV28 and TRBJ2-2; no firm D call. V was pared by 5 bases and J by 7 bases, with 5 bases between. From germline, CDR1 is MDHEN and CDR2 SYDVKM. This CDR3 comprises 11 residues. The DNA for the CDR3 is TGTGCCAGCAGTCCCTACGGGGAGCTGTTTTTT. The encoded protein is CASSPYGELFF.

This clone is a singleton in its sample. The genes are TRBV6-1 and TRBJ2-5; 7 bases agree with TRBD1. Germline V gives CDR1 MNHNS, CDR2 SASEGT. After removal of 6 bases from V and 6 bases from J, the junction contained 13 bases not matched to a gene. This CDR3 has 15 residues. CDR3 region: CASSRSRDSVQTQYF. The CDR3 nucleotides read TGTGCCAGCAGCAGGAGTCGGGACAGTGTTCAGACCCAGTACTTC.

V usage is TRBV1 and J usage is TRBJ2-1; TRBD2 is the table's D call, not checked against the DNA. TRBV1 is noted as a pseudogene. The length of the CDR3 is 18 residues. CDR3 amino acids: CTSSQDEAEREGTNEQFF. Written as DNA, the CDR3 is TGCACCAGCAGCCAAGATGAGGCGGAGCGGGAGGGGACCAATGAGCAGTTCTTC.

The rearrangement joins TRBV5-8 to TRBJ2-7, with 8 nucleotides matching TRBD2. Germline CDR1 is SGHTS and CDR2 is YDEGEE. The CDR3 is 14 amino acids. J was trimmed by 2 bases and V by 5 bases; bases with no gene match: 6. The CDR3 reads CASRTRRGAYEQYF. In nucleotides, the CDR3 is TGTGCCAGCAGGACGCGGCGGGGGGCCTACGAGCAGTACTTC.

Turning to this clone: Germline is not matched at one junction end, which may reflect a read error. The gene calls are TRBV7-9 and TRBJ2-7; 9 positions agree with TRBD1. The CDR3 is 14 residues long. Germline-derived CDR1 and CDR2 are SEHNR and FQNEAQ (reference sequence). The CDR3 sequence: CSSSSGQGFYEQYF. In DNA form, the CDR3 reads TGTTCCAGCAGCTCAGGACAGGGGTTCTACGAGCAGTACTTC.

This clone was observed a few times. This sequence joins TRBV2 and TRBJ1-1; D call uncertain. This CDR3 comprises 14 residues. Trimming took off 5 bases at V and 1 base at J, with 11 bases between the two ends. Germline CDR1 SNHLY, CDR2 FYNNEI. The CDR3 DNA is TGTGCCAGCAGTATTGGCGGGAGGAACACTGAAGCTTTCTTT. Translated, it gives CASSIGGRNTEAFF.

V is TRBV14 and J is TRBJ2-1, with a possible D match to TRBD2 (6 bases). Deletions cut 4 bases from V and 4 bases from J, with 14 bases between. CDR1 and CDR2 from the germline V gene are SGHDN and FVKESK. This CDR3 is 15 amino acids long. Here the CDR3 reads CASSPQRAGYNEQFF. As DNA, the CDR3 is TGTGCCAGCAGCCCCCAGCGGGCTGGGTACAATGAGCAGTTCTTC.

The V call is TRBV5-8, the J call TRBJ2-3; D might be TRBD2 (6 bases). V was shortened by 4 bases and J by 1 base, with 19 bases between the two germline ends. This CDR3 contains 17 residues. Germline loops: CDR1 SGHTS, CDR2 YDEGEE. The CDR3 DNA reads TGTGCCAGCAGCGCGGGGCGTGGAACTTGGGGCACAGATACGCAGTATTTT. Its protein is CASSAGRGTWGTDTQYF.

J is TRBJ2-7 and V is TRBV28, with 7 bases lining up with TRBD1. The CDR3 runs to 14 residues. Germline V gives CDR1 MDHEN, CDR2 SYDVKM. After removal of 5 bases from V and 4 bases from J, the junction contained 8 bases not matched to a gene. This chain's CDR3 is CASSPGQDRYEQYF. The CDR3, as DNA: TGTGCCAGCAGTCCTGGACAGGATAGGTACGAGCAGTACTTC.

This clone was observed a single time. The chain carries TRBV2 and TRBJ1-3; D is uncertain. The CDR3 consists of 15 residues. Germline V CDR1 and CDR2: SNHLY, FYNNEI. The germline V and J ends were trimmed by 7 bases and 2 bases, with 15 bases remaining between them. The CDR3 reads CASTEAFLAGNTIYF. In nucleotides, the CDR3 is TGTGCCAGCACCGAGGCTTTTCTGGCTGGAAACACCATATATTTT.

This chain joins TRBV10-3 and TRBJ2-1; tentative D call: TRBD1 (7 bases). Trimming pared 4 bases from V and 9 bases from J, leaving 16 bases between. The length of the CDR3 is 14 residues. Germline V gene data show CDR1 as ENHRY and CDR2 as SYGVKD. DNA for the CDR3: TGTGCCATCAGTGGGCCGACAGGGCGGGGTGAGCAGTTCTTC. It encodes CAISGPTGRGEQFF.

CDR3 in DNA: TGTGCCAGCAGCTTAGATCTACCCTACGAGCAGTACTTC. This sequence encodes CASSLDLPYEQYF. This sequence joins TRBV11-2 and TRBJ2-7; D is undetermined. CDR1 and CDR2 from the germline V gene are SGHAT and FQNNGV. Trimming removed 0 bases at V and 2 bases at J, with 5 bases between. The CDR3 is 13 amino acids.

This clone has only a few counts. This chain links TRBV7-2 with TRBJ2-7; TRBD2 aligns across 10 bases. J was trimmed by 3 bases and V by 3 bases; bases with no gene match: 8. The CDR3 contains 16 residues. The germline gives CDR1 SGHTA, CDR2 FQGNSA. The CDR3 DNA reads as TGTGCCAGCAGCTTTTCAGTGTCTAGCGGGAGCTACGAGCAGTACTTC. It codes for CASSFSVSSGSYEQYF. The variable domain in full, with the rest retrieved from reference TRBV7-2 and TRBJ2-7, is GAGVSQSPSNKVTEKGKDVELRCDPISGHTALYWYRQSLGQGLEFLIYFQGNSAPDKSGLPSDRFSAERTGGSVSTLTIQRTQQEDSAVYLCASSFSVSSGSYEQYFGPGTRLTVT.

This sequence joins TRBV6-5 and TRBJ1-6; the D gene is possibly TRBD1 (6 bases). CDR1 is MNHEY, CDR2 SVGAGI, per germline. The CDR3 is 15 amino acids. V gave up 6 bases and J gave up 6 bases, with 15 bases separating them. In DNA, the CDR3 is TGTGCCAGCAGCCCCTGGGGGGGCGGTAATTCACCCCTCCACTTT. Protein sequence: CASSPWGGGNSPLHF.

This clone was observed a handful of times. The chain couples TRBV6-5 to TRBJ2-5; 10 bases are a match to TRBD2. V dropped 4 bases and J dropped 4; count of bases not matched to a gene: 9. The germline CDR1 and CDR2 sequences are MNHEY and SVGAGI. This CDR3 is built from 16 residues. The CDR3 coding sequence is TGTGCCAGCAGTTCGCAGGGACTAGCGAGGCGAGAGACCCAGTACTTC. This codes for CASSSQGLARRETQYF.

The chain is built from TRBV28 and TRBJ2-3, with no clear D. The CDR3 sequence is 15 residues long. The germline gives CDR1 MDHEN, CDR2 SYDVKM. The germline V and J ends were trimmed by 8 bases and 3 bases, with 18 bases remaining between them. The CDR3 sequence is CASGFHEVETDTQYF. CDR3 sequence (DNA): TGTGCCAGCGGCTTCCATGAGGTCGAGACAGATACGCAGTATTTT. Full variable domain (outside the CDR3, taken from reference TRBV28 and TRBJ2-3): DVKVTQSSRYLVKRTGEKVFLECVQDMDHENMFWYRQDPGLGLRLIYFSYDVKMKEKGDIPEGYSVSREKKERFSLILESASTNQTSMYLCASGFHEVETDTQYFGPGTRLTVL.

This chain joins TRBV19 and TRBJ1-4, with 7 bases fitting TRBD1. The CDR3 runs to 16 residues. Losses at the gene ends were 4 bases for V and 2 bases for J; bases not matched to a gene: 7. Looked up from germline, CDR1 is LNHDA and CDR2 is SQIVND (reference sequence). The CDR3 region is CASSTSGTATNEKLFF. DNA for the CDR3: TGTGCCAGTAGTACCTCCGGGACAGCTACTAATGAAAAACTGTTTTTT.

This clone was picked up a small number of times. The V call is TRBV18, the J call TRBJ1-2; D is perhaps TRBD1 (5 bases). CDR3 length: 13 residues. CDR1 is KGHSH and CDR2 is LQKENI in the germline V gene. V lost 6 bases and J lost 4, with 12 bases in between. CDR3 sequence: CASSGGRIYGYTF. CDR3 DNA sequence: TGTGCCAGCTCGGGGGGACGTATCTATGGCTACACCTTC. The full variable domain, in which reference TRBV18 and TRBJ1-2 provide the parts outside the CDR3, is NAGVMQNPRHLVRRRGQEARLRCSPMKGHSHVYWYRQLPEEGLKFMVYLQKENIIDESGMPKERFSAEFPKEGPSILRIQQVVRGDSAAYFCASSGGRIYGYTFGSGTRLTVV.

This clone was seen only once. The chain combines TRBV10-1 with TRBJ2-1; D is possibly TRBD2 (6 bases). The length of the CDR3 is 15 residues. The germline gives CDR1 WNHNN, CDR2 SYGVQD (reference sequence). V lost 2 bases to trimming and J lost 4 bases, with 12 bases between them. CDR3 residues: CASSETGVGYNEQFF. The CDR3 region has the DNA TGCGCCAGCAGTGAGACGGGAGTAGGATACAATGAGCAGTTCTTC.

The CDR3 nucleotides read TGTGCCATCAGTGAGTCAGGACTATCCTACAATGAGCAGTTCTTC. It codes for CAISESGLSYNEQFF. The gene calls are TRBV10-3 and TRBJ2-1, with D possibly being TRBD2 (6 bases). Trimming took off 0 bases at V and 1 base at J, with 7 bases between the two ends. CDR3 length: 15 residues. In germline, CDR1 is ENHRY, CDR2 SYGVKD.

The V gene is TRBV15, the J gene TRBJ2-3; weak D call: TRBD2 (6 bases). Trimming pared 1 base from V and 3 bases from J, leaving 23 bases between. Germline values: CDR1 LNHNV, CDR2 YYDKDF (reference sequence). The CDR3 totals 19 residues. Written as DNA, the CDR3 is TGTGCCACCAGCAGAGCAAAAGCGGGCCCCCGCCGAGAGACAGATACGCAGTATTTT. Translation gives CATSRAKAGPRRETDTQYF.

This chain links TRBV19 with TRBJ1-2; 8 nucleotides align to TRBD1. The CDR3 has 15 residues. With 8 bases clipped from V and 7 bases from J, the junction kept 15 bases outside the gene matches. Germline lookup yields CDR1 LNHDA and CDR2 SQIVND (reference sequence). The CDR3 protein is CASGRDRSPVTGYTF. For the CDR3, the DNA is TGTGCCAGTGGACGGGACAGGTCTCCGGTAACTGGCTACACCTTC.